A selection of T cell receptor beta chains follows, all from one sample in a study of blood T cell repertoires in COVID-19. Using immunoSEQ multiplex PCR, the repertoire was profiled, and TCRdb retains in-frame clones only, with some absent. The sample has over 50,000 clones; 86% are singletons. Sequencing was done on a sample of peripheral blood. The receptors originated from a man in his 70s with active COVID-19. Both conserved end residues are trimmed from each CDR3.

TRBV4-1 | ASSQDPYGLTEKAY
TRBV11-1 | ASSPPRDRGRGYT
TRBV19 | ASSIGRNQPQH
TRBV6-5 | ASSLSPDRNTEAF
TRBV9 | ASSVDTGRSEQY
TRBV7-6 | ASSLVAGVFMAF
TRBV5-6 | ASRLGQGRVIQY
TRBV6-5 | ASKLTTSDEQY
TRBV19 | ASSIRDSDQPQH
TRBV5-8 | ASSLAGTFMNTEAF
TRBV19 | ASSIEQGIGNTIY
TRBV6-6 | ASSRAGQGYMNTEAF
TRBV11-2 | ASSLSGTGVAGELF
TRBV3-1/TRBV3-2 | ASRPRGMNTGELF
TRBV11-3 | ASSSPGQGTNEQF
TRBV29-1 | SVRQGYGYT
TRBV5-1 | ASSSLTSGGAATQY
TRBV7-2 | ASSQARVLSYGYT
TRBV27 | ASSSPGELGLGVDTQY
TRBV29-1 | SLLAGRSTDTQY
TRBV29-1 | SGDRGDGYT
TRBV7-2 | ASSFGTGISDTQY
TRBV2 | AGRTSGGVPDTQY
TRBV7-8 | ASQGSLNQPQH
TRBV24-1 | ATSIPGGTDTQY
TRBV5-1 | ASSLDWGLANYGYT
TRBV7-7 | ASSLALGHIAF
TRBV4-2 | ASSQAGVYSEAF